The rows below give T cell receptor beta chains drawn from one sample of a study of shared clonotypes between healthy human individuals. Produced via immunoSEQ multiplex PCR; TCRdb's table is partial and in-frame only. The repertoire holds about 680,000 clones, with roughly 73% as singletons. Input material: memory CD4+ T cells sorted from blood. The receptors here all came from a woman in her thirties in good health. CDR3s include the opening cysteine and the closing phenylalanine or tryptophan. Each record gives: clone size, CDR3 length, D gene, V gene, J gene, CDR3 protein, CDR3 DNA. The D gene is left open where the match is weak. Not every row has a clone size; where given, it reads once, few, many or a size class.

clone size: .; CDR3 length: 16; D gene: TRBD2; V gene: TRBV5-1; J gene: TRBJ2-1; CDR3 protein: CASSSRLAGGTHEQFF; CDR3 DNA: TGCGCCAGCAGCTCCCGACTAGCGGGAGGGACCCATGAGCAGTTCTTC
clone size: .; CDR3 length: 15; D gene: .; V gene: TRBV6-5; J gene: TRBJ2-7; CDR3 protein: CASSYSGTLDYEQYF; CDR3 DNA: TGTGCCAGCAGTTATTCCGGGACGCTAGACTACGAGCAGTACTTC
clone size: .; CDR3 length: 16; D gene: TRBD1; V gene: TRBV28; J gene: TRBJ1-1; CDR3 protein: CASSFASGTGATEAFF; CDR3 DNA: TGTGCCAGCAGTTTTGCGTCCGGGACAGGGGCCACTGAAGCTTTCTTT
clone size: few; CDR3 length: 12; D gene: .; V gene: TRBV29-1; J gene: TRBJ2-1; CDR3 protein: CSVKVVGNEQFF; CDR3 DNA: TGCAGCGTTAAGGTGGTCGGCAATGAGCAGTTCTTC
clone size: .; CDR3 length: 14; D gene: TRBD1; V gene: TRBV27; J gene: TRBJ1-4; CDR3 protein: CASRRQGVGEKLFF; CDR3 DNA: TGTGCCAGCAGGCGACAGGGGGTAGGCGAAAAACTGTTTTTT
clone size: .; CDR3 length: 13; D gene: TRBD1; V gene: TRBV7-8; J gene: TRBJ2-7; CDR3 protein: CASRDRITYEQYF; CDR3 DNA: TGTGCCAGCCGGGACAGGATAACCTACGAGCAGTACTTC
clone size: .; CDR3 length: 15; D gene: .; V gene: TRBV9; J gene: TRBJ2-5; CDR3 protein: CASSVGGSLETTQYF; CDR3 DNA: TGTGCCAGCAGCGTAGGGGGCTCCCTAGAGACGACCCAGTACTTC
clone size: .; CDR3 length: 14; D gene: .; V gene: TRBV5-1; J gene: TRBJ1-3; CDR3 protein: CASRPRPVGNTIYF; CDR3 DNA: TGCGCCAGCAGGCCCCGTCCTGTCGGAAACACCATATATTTT
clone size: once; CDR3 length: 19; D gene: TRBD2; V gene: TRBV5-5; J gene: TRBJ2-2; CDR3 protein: CASSSAGTSAIHDTGELFF; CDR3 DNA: TGTGCCAGCAGCAGCGCCGGGACTAGCGCGATTCATGACACCGGGGAGCTGTTTTTT
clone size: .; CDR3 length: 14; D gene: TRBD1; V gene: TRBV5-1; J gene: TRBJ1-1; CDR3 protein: CASSGGTGGSVAFF; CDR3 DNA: TGCGCCAGCAGCGGAGGGACAGGGGGCTCAGTTGCTTTCTTT
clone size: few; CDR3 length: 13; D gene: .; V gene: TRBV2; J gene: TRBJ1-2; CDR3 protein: CASREDTSYGYTF; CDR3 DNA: TGTGCCAGCAGGGAAGACACGTCCTATGGCTACACCTTC
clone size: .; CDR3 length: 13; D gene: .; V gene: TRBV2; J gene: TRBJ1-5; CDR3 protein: CASSEAGDQPQHF; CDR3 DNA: TGTGCCAGCAGCGAAGCCGGGGATCAGCCCCAGCATTTT
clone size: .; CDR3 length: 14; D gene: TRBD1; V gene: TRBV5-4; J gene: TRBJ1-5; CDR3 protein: CATSTGDSNQPQHF; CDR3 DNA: TGTGCCACCTCGACAGGGGATAGCAATCAGCCCCAGCATTTT
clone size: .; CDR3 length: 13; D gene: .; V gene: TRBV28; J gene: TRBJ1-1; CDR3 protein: CASIKDLNTEAFF; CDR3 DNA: TGTGCCAGCATTAAGGACCTAAACACTGAAGCTTTCTTT
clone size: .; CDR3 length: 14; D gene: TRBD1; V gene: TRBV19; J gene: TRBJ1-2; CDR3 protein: CASSIIGDRYGYTF; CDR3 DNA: TGTGCCAGTAGTATCATTGGGGACAGGTATGGCTACACCTTC
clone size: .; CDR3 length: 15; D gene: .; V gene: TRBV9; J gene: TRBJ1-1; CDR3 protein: CASSNQDRLNTEAFF; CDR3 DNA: TGTGCCAGCAGCAATCAAGACAGGTTGAACACTGAAGCTTTCTTT
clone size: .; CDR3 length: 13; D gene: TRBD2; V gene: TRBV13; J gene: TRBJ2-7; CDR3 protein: CASSSGTSNEQYF; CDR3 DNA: TGTGCCAGCAGCTCCGGGACTAGTAACGAGCAGTACTTC
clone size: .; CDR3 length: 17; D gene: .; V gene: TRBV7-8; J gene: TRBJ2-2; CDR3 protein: CASSSAYSSRVTGELFF; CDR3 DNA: TGTGCCAGCAGCTCCGCGTATTCATCCAGGGTCACCGGGGAGCTGTTTTTT
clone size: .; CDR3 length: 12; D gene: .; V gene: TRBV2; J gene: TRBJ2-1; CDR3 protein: CASSEAWVVQFF; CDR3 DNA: TGTGCCAGCAGTGAAGCTTGGGTGGTGCAGTTCTTC
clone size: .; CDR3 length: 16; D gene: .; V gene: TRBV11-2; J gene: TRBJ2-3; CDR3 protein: CASSWLAGFRTDTQYF; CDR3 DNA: TGTGCCAGCAGCTGGTTGGCGGGATTTCGCACAGATACGCAGTATTTT
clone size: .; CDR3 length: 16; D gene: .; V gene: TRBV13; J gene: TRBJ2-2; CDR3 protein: CASRRRLQGTYQELFF; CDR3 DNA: TGTGCCAGCCGACGACGACTCCAGGGGACCTACCAGGAGCTGTTTTTT
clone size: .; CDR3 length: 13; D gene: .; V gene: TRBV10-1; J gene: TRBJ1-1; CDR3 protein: CASSESGGTEAFF; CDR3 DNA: TGCGCCAGCAGTGAGTCAGGGGGCACTGAAGCTTTCTTT
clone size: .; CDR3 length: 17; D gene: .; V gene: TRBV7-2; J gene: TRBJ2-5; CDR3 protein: CASSVRRGLGGRETQYF; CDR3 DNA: TGTGCCAGCAGCGTCCGTCGGGGACTCGGAGGAAGAGAGACCCAGTACTTC